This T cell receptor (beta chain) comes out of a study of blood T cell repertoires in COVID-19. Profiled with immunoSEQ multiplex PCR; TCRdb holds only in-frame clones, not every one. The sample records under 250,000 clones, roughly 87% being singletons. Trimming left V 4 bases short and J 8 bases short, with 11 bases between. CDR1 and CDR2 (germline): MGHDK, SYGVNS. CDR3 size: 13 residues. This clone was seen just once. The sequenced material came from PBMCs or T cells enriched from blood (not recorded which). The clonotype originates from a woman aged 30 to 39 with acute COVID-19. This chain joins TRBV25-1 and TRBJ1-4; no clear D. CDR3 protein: CASSGDNIEKLFF. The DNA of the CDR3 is TGTGCCAGCAGTGGAGACAATATCGAAAAACTGTTTTTT.